This T cell receptor (beta chain) was sequenced for a study of T-cell reconstitution after alpha-beta-depleted transplantation in children. This clonotype was seen repeatedly, ten times or more. Antigen unknown. Study-level points and caveats: At one year after transplant, newly produced T cells mostly accounted for T-cell counts and diversity. It was surviving recipient T cells and thymic progenitors that gave some patients high TCRbeta diversity at day 60. Several hundred expanded graft clones reportedly supplied alpha-beta T cells about two months after transplant.

Researchers prepared the TCRbeta library using unique molecular identifiers, the study reports. In TCRdb, the PCR reads were re-called with MiXCR into one record per CDR3 protein. The repertoire holds around 670,000 distinct CDR3 sequences, with 13% as singletons. The clonotype originates from a girl aged 2 to 10 with congenital amegakaryocytic thrombocytopenia, due to receive a stem cell transplant. The sequencing here drew on PBMCs, taken before TCRalphabeta/CD19-depleted stem cell transplant.

Here the CDR3 DNA reads TGCAGTGCTAAAATAGTGGGAGGAGGTGAGCAGTACTTC. It codes for CSAKIVGGGEQYF. This rearrangement joins TRBV20-1 to TRBJ2-7, with D possibly TRBD2 on 6 matching bases. V was clipped by 4 bases and J by 7 bases, with 17 bases between them. CDR3 length: 13 amino acids. Per germline, CDR1 DFQATT and CDR2 SNEGSKA (reference sequence).